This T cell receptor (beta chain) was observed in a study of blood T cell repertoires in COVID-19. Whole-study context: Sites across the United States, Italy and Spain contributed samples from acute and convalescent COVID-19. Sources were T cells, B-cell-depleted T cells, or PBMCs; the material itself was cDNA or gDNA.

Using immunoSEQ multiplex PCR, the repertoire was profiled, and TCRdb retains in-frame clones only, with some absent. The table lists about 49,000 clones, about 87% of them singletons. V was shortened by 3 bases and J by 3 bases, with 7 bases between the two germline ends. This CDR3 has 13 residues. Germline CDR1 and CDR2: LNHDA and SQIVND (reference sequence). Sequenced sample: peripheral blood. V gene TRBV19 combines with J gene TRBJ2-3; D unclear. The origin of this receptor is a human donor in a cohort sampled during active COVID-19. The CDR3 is CASSMRRTDTQYF. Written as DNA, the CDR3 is TGTGCCAGTAGTATGCGCAGGACAGATACGCAGTATTTT.